These T cell receptor beta chains were read from a single sample in a study of long-term antiretroviral therapy in people with HIV. Clones were sequenced by immunoSEQ multiplex PCR, and TCRdb holds only the in-frame ones, with some missing. The table has roughly 24,000 clones, around 81% seen once. Source: unsorted PBMCs, taken 1.6 years after starting antiretroviral therapy. The receptors come from a man aged 35-49 years with HIV. Both conserved end residues are part of each CDR3. The D gene is left open where the match is weak. The size field is filled for only some rows; it gives once, few, many or a size class.

j_gene: TRBJ1-5
abundance: -
v_gene: TRBV19
d_gene: -
CDR3aa: CASNYNKLLNQPQHF
CDR3nt: TGTGCCAGTAACTACAACAAGTTGCTAAATCAGCCCCAGCATTTT

j_gene: TRBJ2-1
abundance: few
v_gene: TRBV7-9
d_gene: TRBD1
CDR3aa: CASRDRGNEQFF
CDR3nt: TGTGCCAGCAGGGACAGGGGGAATGAGCAGTTCTTC

j_gene: TRBJ2-7
abundance: -
v_gene: TRBV6-1
d_gene: TRBD2
CDR3aa: CASSALAGGNEQYF
CDR3nt: TGTGCCAGCAGTGCACTAGCGGGGGGCAACGAGCAGTACTTC

j_gene: TRBJ2-3
abundance: -
v_gene: TRBV9
d_gene: TRBD1
CDR3aa: CASSSRDRGPDTQYF
CDR3nt: TGTGCCAGCAGCTCCCGGGACAGGGGCCCAGATACGCAGTATTTT

j_gene: TRBJ1-1
abundance: -
v_gene: TRBV6-6
d_gene: -
CDR3aa: CASSYGGNTEAFF
CDR3nt: TGTGCCAGCAGTTACGGAGGGAACACTGAAGCTTTCTTT

j_gene: TRBJ1-3
abundance: -
v_gene: TRBV25-1
d_gene: -
CDR3aa: CASSELVSGNTIYF
CDR3nt: TGTGCCAGCAGTGAATTGGTCTCTGGAAACACCATATATTTT

j_gene: TRBJ2-3
abundance: -
v_gene: TRBV6-6
d_gene: -
CDR3aa: CASRFPDDTDTQYF
CDR3nt: TGTGCCAGCAGGTTCCCCGACGACACAGATACGCAGTATTTT

j_gene: TRBJ2-7
abundance: once
v_gene: TRBV30
d_gene: -
CDR3aa: CAWSVVGFGDEQYF
CDR3nt: TGTGCCTGGAGTGTGGTGGGGTTTGGGGACGAGCAGTACTTC

j_gene: TRBJ2-3
abundance: -
v_gene: TRBV27
d_gene: -
CDR3aa: CASSLGGRGTDTQYF
CDR3nt: TGTGCCAGCAGTTTGGGGGGGCGCGGCACAGATACGCAGTATTTT

j_gene: TRBJ2-2
abundance: -
v_gene: TRBV7-6
d_gene: -
CDR3aa: CASSLDGATGELFF
CDR3nt: TGTGCCAGCAGCTTAGACGGAGCCACCGGGGAGCTGTTTTTT

j_gene: TRBJ1-1
abundance: -
v_gene: TRBV19
d_gene: TRBD1
CDR3aa: CASRTTGEGATRDTEAFF
CDR3nt: TGTGCCAGTAGGACAACAGGGGAGGGGGCTACAAGGGACACTGAAGCTTTCTTT

j_gene: TRBJ2-1
abundance: -
v_gene: TRBV2
d_gene: -
CDR3aa: CASMRGTWNEQFF
CDR3nt: TGTGCCAGCATGAGGGGTACCTGGAATGAGCAGTTCTTC

j_gene: TRBJ2-1
abundance: -
v_gene: TRBV11-2
d_gene: -
CDR3aa: CASSLNSREYYNEQFF
CDR3nt: TGTGCCAGCAGCTTAAATAGCAGGGAATATTACAATGAGCAGTTCTTC

j_gene: TRBJ1-2
abundance: -
v_gene: TRBV5-1
d_gene: -
CDR3aa: CASSGDSYGYTF
CDR3nt: TGCGCCAGCAGCGGCGACAGCTATGGCTACACCTTC

j_gene: TRBJ2-7
abundance: -
v_gene: TRBV21-1
d_gene: -
CDR3aa: CASSKVEGRLPYEQYF
CDR3nt: TGTGCCAGCAGCAAAGTCGAGGGGCGCCTACCCTACGAGCAGTACTTC

j_gene: TRBJ2-3
abundance: -
v_gene: TRBV2
d_gene: TRBD1
CDR3aa: CASSGDSNTDTQYF
CDR3nt: TGTGCCAGCAGTGGGGACAGTAACACAGATACGCAGTATTTT

j_gene: TRBJ1-1
abundance: -
v_gene: TRBV29-1
d_gene: -
CDR3aa: CSVHTGGNTEAFF
CDR3nt: TGCAGCGTGCACACCGGCGGGAACACTGAAGCTTTCTTT

j_gene: TRBJ1-5
abundance: -
v_gene: TRBV29-1
d_gene: -
CDR3aa: CSDLMTDSNQPQHF
CDR3nt: TGCAGCGACCTGATGACAGATAGCAATCAGCCCCAGCATTTT

j_gene: TRBJ1-1
abundance: -
v_gene: TRBV9
d_gene: -
CDR3aa: CASSVVGEATEAFF
CDR3nt: TGTGCCAGCAGCGTAGTAGGGGAGGCCACTGAAGCTTTCTTT

j_gene: TRBJ2-7
abundance: -
v_gene: TRBV7-9
d_gene: TRBD1
CDR3aa: CASSQSLRTGGYEQYF
CDR3nt: TGTGCCAGCAGCCAATCCCTGAGGACAGGGGGGTACGAGCAGTACTTC

j_gene: TRBJ2-1
abundance: -
v_gene: TRBV7-6
d_gene: TRBD1
CDR3aa: CASSLLGQAPSSSYNEQFF
CDR3nt: TGTGCCAGCAGCTTACTGGGACAGGCGCCCTCGAGCTCCTACAATGAGCAGTTCTTC

j_gene: TRBJ2-3
abundance: -
v_gene: TRBV10-3
d_gene: -
CDR3aa: CAISDLPDTQYF
CDR3nt: TGTGCCATCAGTGACCTCCCGGATACGCAGTATTTT

j_gene: TRBJ2-1
abundance: -
v_gene: TRBV29-1
d_gene: TRBD2
CDR3aa: CSVRAGGTYSEQFF
CDR3nt: TGCAGCGTACGAGCGGGAGGTACTTATTCTGAGCAGTTCTTC